The 18 T cell receptor beta chains in this list originate from one sample, sequenced in a study of blood T cell repertoires in COVID-19. Here immunoSEQ multiplex PCR was the method, and the copy in TCRdb shows in-frame clones only, minus some. The data hold 200,000 or so clones, with 79% observed a single time. The source material was peripheral blood. The source is a man aged 60-69 years with active or convalescent COVID-19.

J is TRBJ1-1 and V is TRBV7-2; D unclear. The germline V gene encodes CDR1 SGHTA and CDR2 FQGNSA. The V gene lost 3 bases and the J gene lost 3 bases, with 14 bases spanning the gap. The CDR3 runs to 15 residues. Here the CDR3 reads CASSFRSNAHTEAFF. In DNA, the CDR3 is TGTGCCAGCAGCTTTCGATCCAATGCGCACACTGAAGCTTTCTTT.

V usage is TRBV12-3 or TRBV12-4 and J usage is TRBJ1-2; no definite D call. There are 13 residues in the CDR3. V dropped 0 bases and J dropped 6 bases, with 8 bases sitting between them. The CDR3 bases are TGTGCCAGCAGTTTAGCGCGACGGGATGGCTACACCTTC. Translated, it gives CASSLARRDGYTF.

V usage is TRBV19 and J usage is TRBJ2-2; TRBD2 agrees at 15 bases. Germline V gives CDR1 LNHDA, CDR2 SQIVND (reference sequence). Trimming took 6 bases from V and 7 from J; bases not matched to a gene: 6. The length of the CDR3 is 16 residues. CDR3 sequence reads: CASRGTSGRTVGELFF. The CDR3, as DNA: TGTGCCAGTAGGGGGACTAGCGGGAGGACGGTCGGGGAGCTGTTTTTT.

V is TRBV7-9 and J is TRBJ2-1, with D tentatively TRBD1 (6 bases). Trimming removed 5 bases at V and 10 bases at J, with 18 bases between. Looked up from germline, CDR1 is SEHNR and CDR2 is FQNEAQ (reference sequence). CDR3 size: 14 residues. The CDR3 sequence: CASSEERQAREQFF. The DNA for the CDR3 is TGTGCCAGCAGCGAGGAACGACAGGCAAGGGAGCAGTTCTTC.

This rearrangement joins TRBV11-3 to TRBJ2-7, with unresolved D. Germline values: CDR1 SGHNT, CDR2 YENEEA. Trimming removed 4 bases from V and 1 base from J, with 11 bases in between. This CDR3 has 14 amino acids. The DNA of the CDR3 is TGTGCCAGCAGCTCAACCTCCGGGTCCTACGAGCAGTACTTC. Its translation: CASSSTSGSYEQYF.

The V gene is TRBV2, the J gene TRBJ1-3; D might be TRBD1 (5 bases). Germline V lookup: CDR1 SNHLY, CDR2 FYNNEI. This CDR3 is built from 14 residues. Trimming stripped 6 bases from V and 0 bases from J, with 9 bases between. CDR3 region: CASSPGFSGNTIYF. As DNA, the CDR3 is TGTGCCAGCAGCCCAGGGTTCTCTGGAAACACCATATATTTT.

The chain employs TRBV28 and TRBJ1-1; maybe TRBD1 (5 bases). Between the trimmed V and J ends, which lost 6 bases and 5 bases, there was a span of 16 bases. CDR1 and CDR2 (germline): MDHEN, SYDVKM. This CDR3 has 14 residues. The CDR3: CASRGSGENTEAFF. The CDR3 DNA reads TGTGCCAGCAGAGGCTCGGGGGAGAATACTGAAGCTTTCTTT.

This sequence joins TRBV7-3 and TRBJ1-6, with 9 bases that match TRBD1. Germline CDR1 reads SGHTA; CDR2 reads FQGTGA. V lost 5 bases to trimming and J lost 8 bases; unmatched junction nucleotides: 1. The CDR3 consists of 13 residues. In DNA, the CDR3 is TGTGCCAGCAGCCGGACAGGGGATTCACCCCTCCACTTT. Encoded protein: CASSRTGDSPLHF.

The V call is TRBV4-1, the J call TRBJ2-2; 12 bases map to TRBD1. V gave up 4 bases and J gave up 2 bases; unmatched junction bases: 8. Germline V gives CDR1 MGHRA, CDR2 YSYEKL. The CDR3 is 18 residues long. CDR3 sequence reads: CASSLSGTGGRNTGELFF. Here the CDR3 DNA reads TGCGCCAGCAGCCTATCCGGGACAGGGGGCCGCAACACCGGGGAGCTGTTTTTT.

This clone has just one count. The chain uses TRBV5-1 and TRBJ1-6; 11 bases map to TRBD1. This CDR3 has 19 residues. V shed 0 bases, J shed 7 bases, and the junction held 12 bases outside the gene matches. Looked up from germline, CDR1 is SGHRS and CDR2 is YFSETQ. CDR3 coding DNA: TGCGCCAGCAGCTTGGCAAGGACAGGGGGCGCCGGCGGAAATTCACCCCTCCACTTT. Encoded protein: CASSLARTGGAGGNSPLHF. The full variable domain, completed using reference TRBV5-1 and TRBJ1-6, is KAGVTQTPRYLIKTRGQQVTLSCSPISGHRSVSWYQQTPGQGLQFLFEYFSETQRNKGNFPGRFSGRQFSNSRSEMNVSTLELGDSALYLCASSLARTGGAGGNSPLHFGNGTRLTVT.

The rearrangement links TRBV2 to TRBJ1-4; 7 positions match TRBD1. Trimming removed 8 bases from V and 3 bases from J; junction bases left unmatched: 6. CDR1 and CDR2 from the germline V gene are SNHLY and FYNNEI. The CDR3 is 14 amino acids. The CDR3 nucleotides read TGTGCCAGCCGATCCGACAGGGCTAATGAAAAACTGTTTTTT. This translates into CASRSDRANEKLFF.

This clone was found a few times. The CDR3 here is CASSQEGTGGWQPQHF. CDR3 in DNA: TGCGCCAGCAGCCAAGAGGGTACAGGGGGTTGGCAGCCCCAGCATTTT. V and J are TRBV4-1 and TRBJ1-5, with 8 positions matching TRBD1. CDR1 is MGHRA, CDR2 YSYEKL, per germline. This CDR3 has 16 residues. V was clipped by 0 bases and J by 7 bases; unmatched bases: 8.

This clone was seen only once. V gene TRBV7-9 combines with J gene TRBJ1-2; unclear D gene. Germline lookup yields CDR1 SEHNR and CDR2 FQNEAQ (reference sequence). There are 17 residues in the CDR3. Trimming shortened V by 0 bases and J by 4 bases, and 18 bases separated the two germline ends. This CDR3 reads CASSLALQASLIYGYTF. CDR3 nucleotides: TGTGCCAGCAGCTTAGCCCTCCAGGCCTCTCTCATCTATGGCTACACCTTC.

V usage is TRBV7-9 and J usage is TRBJ2-2, with 7 bases identical to TRBD1. Germline lookup yields CDR1 SEHNR and CDR2 FQNEAQ (reference sequence). Trimming took 7 bases from V and 6 from J; bases not matched to a gene: 14. The CDR3 is 16 amino acids. The chain's CDR3 is CASTPETTGVPGELFF. CDR3 nucleotides: TGTGCCAGCACCCCAGAGACAACAGGGGTACCCGGGGAGCTGTTTTTT.

The chain is built from TRBV2 and TRBJ2-1, with D hard to call. The CDR3 spans 16 residues. CDR1 and CDR2 from the germline V gene are SNHLY and FYNNEI. V was shortened by 7 bases and J by 1 base, with 17 bases between the two germline ends. The CDR3 protein is CASKRGSGGSYNEQFF. In DNA form, the CDR3 reads TGTGCCAGCAAGCGAGGCTCTGGCGGATCCTACAATGAGCAGTTCTTC.

For the CDR3, the DNA is TGTGCCAGTAGTATAGGGTGGACTCGCAACACCGGGGAGCTGTTTTTT. Translating gives CASSIGWTRNTGELFF. The genes are TRBV19 and TRBJ2-2, with D possibly TRBD2 on 5 matching bases. The CDR3 contains 16 residues. Trimming pared 1 base from V and 2 bases from J, leaving 11 bases between. Germline CDR1 and CDR2: LNHDA and SQIVND (reference sequence).

The chain uses TRBV3-1 (or the pseudogene TRBV3-2) and TRBJ1-6, with D tentatively TRBD1 (5 bases). The V and J ends lost 4 bases and 15 bases respectively, with 19 bases between them. CDR1 and CDR2 from the germline V gene are LGHDT and YNNKEL (reference sequence). The CDR3 runs 14 residues. The CDR3 nucleotides are TGTGCCAGCAGCCTTGGGGGGGTCCCAAGTCTCCTCCACTTT. Amino acid sequence: CASSLGGVPSLLHF.

The sample holds a few counts of this clone. This chain joins TRBV5-6 and TRBJ2-1; TRBD2 agrees at 7 bases. The CDR3 sequence is 17 residues long. Germline trimming cut 3 bases from V and 0 bases from J; bases unmatched to any gene: 9. Germline V gives CDR1 SGHDT, CDR2 YYEEEE. CDR3 protein: CASSSLTSRSSYNEQFF. For the CDR3, the DNA is TGTGCCAGCAGCTCGCTGACTAGCCGGAGCTCCTACAATGAGCAGTTCTTC.